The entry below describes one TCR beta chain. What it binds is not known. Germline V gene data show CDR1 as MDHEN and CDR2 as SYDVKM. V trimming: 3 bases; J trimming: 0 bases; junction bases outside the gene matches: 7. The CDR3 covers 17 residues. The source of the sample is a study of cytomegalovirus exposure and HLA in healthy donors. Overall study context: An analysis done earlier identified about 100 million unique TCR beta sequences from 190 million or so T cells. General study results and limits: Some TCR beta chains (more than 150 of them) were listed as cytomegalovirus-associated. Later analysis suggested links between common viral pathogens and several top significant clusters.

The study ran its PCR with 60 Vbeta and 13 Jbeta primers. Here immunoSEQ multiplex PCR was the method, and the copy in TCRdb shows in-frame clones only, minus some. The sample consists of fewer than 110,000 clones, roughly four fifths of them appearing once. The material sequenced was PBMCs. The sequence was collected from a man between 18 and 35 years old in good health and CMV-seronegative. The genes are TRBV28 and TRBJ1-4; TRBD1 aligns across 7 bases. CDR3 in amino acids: CASSLAGGYATNEKLFF. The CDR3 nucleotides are TGTGCCAGCAGTTTGGCAGGGGGATATGCAACTAATGAAAAACTGTTTTTT.